This is a list of T cell receptor beta chains from one sample in a study of T cell changes during pregnancy in multiple sclerosis. Libraries were prepared by immunoSEQ multiplex PCR; TCRdb keeps only in-frame clonotypes and omits some of them. The profile shows approximately 28,000 clones, 90% to 95% of them singletons. The material was CD8+ T cells from peripheral blood mononuclear cells, obtained before pregnancy. The receptors shown here come from a female donor with multiple sclerosis, enrolled in a pregnancy study. Both conserved end residues are part of each CDR3. Fields, in order: J gene, D gene, clone size, V gene, CDR3 protein, CDR3 DNA. The D gene is left open where the match is weak. Clone sizes are given selectively: once, few, many, or a class where the clone is expanded.

TRBJ2-5,TRBD1,-,TRBV28,CASSSTLGTGKETQYF,TGTGCCAGCAGTTCAACCCTTGGGACAGGGAAAGAGACCCAGTACTTC
TRBJ2-1,TRBD2,-,TRBV11-1,CASSLWASGKHNEQFF,TGTGCCAGCAGCTTATGGGCTAGCGGAAAACACAATGAGCAGTTCTTC
TRBJ1-5,-,-,TRBV28,CASSFGYDQPQHF,TGTGCCAGCAGTTTCGGTTACGATCAGCCCCAGCATTTT
TRBJ2-7,TRBD2,-,TRBV14,CASSQHSGGWVYEQYF,TGTGCCAGCAGCCAACATTCGGGGGGATGGGTCTACGAGCAGTACTTC
TRBJ1-2,TRBD1,-,TRBV4-1,CASSQAPEDRVSGYTF,TGCGCCAGCAGCCAAGCGCCCGAGGACAGGGTCTCAGGCTACACCTTC
TRBJ1-2,-,-,TRBV2,CASSEAGLNYGYTF,TGTGCCAGCAGTGAAGCTGGACTTAACTATGGCTACACCTTC
TRBJ1-2,-,once,TRBV19,CASSILQGHGYTF,TGTGCCAGTAGTATTTTGCAGGGGCATGGCTACACCTTC
TRBJ2-3,-,-,TRBV5-4,CASSWPAGGKDTQYF,TGTGCCAGCAGCTGGCCCGCCGGAGGGAAAGATACGCAGTATTTT
TRBJ1-1,TRBD1,-,TRBV10-3,CAISRRQGVNTEAFF,TGTGCCATCAGCCGGAGACAGGGAGTGAACACTGAAGCTTTCTTT
TRBJ1-2,TRBD1,once,TRBV9,CASSAGVDRGEYYGYTF,TGTGCCAGCAGCGCGGGGGTGGACAGGGGGGAATACTATGGCTACACCTTC
TRBJ2-1,-,once,TRBV19,CASSIDRWNEQFF,TGTGCCAGTAGTATAGACAGATGGAATGAGCAGTTCTTC
TRBJ2-2,TRBD1,-,TRBV4-3,CASSAQGAGELFF,TGCGCCAGCAGCGCACAGGGGGCCGGGGAGCTGTTTTTT
TRBJ2-1,-,-,TRBV29-1,CSVNPSVNSYNEQFF,TGCAGCGTAAACCCTAGCGTAAACTCCTACAATGAGCAGTTCTTC
TRBJ2-3,-,-,TRBV14,CASSQPRTESPSTDTQYF,TGTGCCAGCAGCCAACCCCGGACAGAATCTCCTAGCACAGATACGCAGTATTTT
TRBJ2-2,TRBD1,-,TRBV5-5,CASSLDRGLSTGELFF,TGTGCCAGCAGCTTGGACAGGGGTCTATCCACCGGGGAGCTGTTTTTT
TRBJ2-1,TRBD2,-,TRBV7-8,CASSPAGGVGYNEQFF,TGTGCCAGCAGCCCAGCGGGAGGGGTGGGATACAATGAGCAGTTCTTC
TRBJ2-1,TRBD1,-,TRBV27,CASSFGQGINEQFF,TGTGCCAGCAGTTTCGGACAGGGGATAAATGAGCAGTTCTTC
TRBJ2-2,TRBD1,-,TRBV5-1,CASSFRDRDGELFF,TGCGCCAGCAGCTTCCGGGACAGGGACGGGGAGCTGTTTTTT
TRBJ2-1,-,-,TRBV29-1,CSVARKIANEQFF,TGCAGCGTTGCTCGCAAGATAGCGAATGAGCAGTTCTTC
TRBJ2-6,-,-,TRBV12-5,CASGLPGFSGANVLTF,TGTGCTAGTGGTTTGCCGGGTTTCTCTGGGGCCAACGTCCTGACTTTC
TRBJ1-1,-,-,TRBV5-1,CASSISGTLYTEAFF,TGCGCCAGCAGCATATCCGGGACACTGTACACTGAAGCTTTCTTT
TRBJ1-1,-,few,TRBV9,CASSVVRRRDPEAFF,TGTGCCAGCAGCGTAGTAAGGAGGAGGGATCCTGAAGCTTTCTTT
TRBJ2-5,-,-,TRBV15,CATSSPTGWETQYF,TGTGCCACCAGCTCCCCTACAGGCTGGGAGACCCAGTACTTC
TRBJ1-2,-,-,TRBV7-9,CASSLVKQGSYGYTF,TGTGCCAGCAGCTTAGTTAAGCAGGGGTCTTATGGCTACACCTTC
TRBJ2-5,TRBD1,-,TRBV7-9,CASSDFQGTDQETQYF,TGTGCCAGCAGCGACTTCCAAGGGACAGACCAAGAGACCCAGTACTTC
TRBJ2-5,TRBD1,-,TRBV10-2,CASSGQGRGQETQYF,TGCGCCAGCAGTGGACAGGGAAGGGGCCAAGAGACCCAGTACTTC
TRBJ1-3,-,few,TRBV7-3,CARMVGLGRNSGNTIYF,TGTGCCAGGATGGTAGGATTGGGCAGAAACTCTGGAAACACCATATATTTT
TRBJ2-5,-,-,TRBV4-1,CASSQELGTVQETQYF,TGCGCCAGCAGCCAAGAACTGGGGACTGTCCAAGAGACCCAGTACTTC
TRBJ2-7,-,-,TRBV7-9,CASSSRSGQPPYEQYF,TGTGCCAGCAGCTCTAGATCCGGACAGCCCCCCTACGAGCAGTACTTC
TRBJ2-3,TRBD2,-,TRBV4-3,CASSQDPGGSTDTQYF,TGCGCCAGCAGCCAAGACCCGGGGGGAAGCACAGATACGCAGTATTTT
TRBJ2-2,-,-,TRBV4-3,CASSQDLAGTGELFF,TGCGCCAGCAGCCAAGATCTGGCAGGTACCGGGGAGCTGTTTTTT
TRBJ2-7,TRBD1,-,TRBV25-1,CASSNPGQAYEQYF,TGTGCCAGCAGTAACCCGGGACAGGCCTACGAGCAGTACTTC
TRBJ1-1,TRBD1,-,TRBV4-3,CASSQAGTGSMNTEAFF,TGCGCCAGCAGCCAAGCAGGGACAGGGAGCATGAACACTGAAGCTTTCTTT
TRBJ2-3,TRBD1,-,TRBV27,CASSSPGQFPDTQYF,TGTGCCAGCAGTTCACCGGGACAGTTCCCAGATACGCAGTATTTT
TRBJ1-5,-,once,TRBV28,CASSLVVRNQPQHF,TGTGCCAGCAGTTTGGTAGTTCGCAATCAGCCCCAGCATTTT
TRBJ1-4,TRBD1,-,TRBV27,CASSSVLTGGTNEKLFF,TGTGCCAGCAGCTCCGTCCTCACAGGGGGCACTAATGAAAAACTGTTTTTT
TRBJ1-1,-,-,TRBV11-1,CASSLLGSEAFF,TGTGCCAGCAGCTTATTGGGCAGTGAAGCTTTCTTT
TRBJ2-7,TRBD1,-,TRBV5-5,CASSLWTGNYEQYF,TGTGCCAGCAGCTTGTGGACAGGGAACTACGAGCAGTACTTC
TRBJ2-2,TRBD2,-,TRBV6-4,CASSPARTSGTDTGELFF,TGTGCCAGCAGCCCAGCCCGGACTAGCGGGACAGACACCGGGGAGCTGTTTTTT
TRBJ2-2,-,-,TRBV5-1,CASSLAGGELFF,TGCGCCAGCAGCTTGGCCGGCGGGGAGCTGTTTTTT
TRBJ1-2,-,-,TRBV7-6,CASSAGRGLPIYGYTF,TGTGCCAGCAGCGCGGGCAGGGGCCTCCCTATCTATGGCTACACCTTC
TRBJ2-5,-,-,TRBV7-6,CASSSRHFEETQYF,TGTGCCAGCAGCTCCCGACACTTCGAAGAGACCCAGTACTTC
TRBJ1-1,-,few,TRBV27,CASSFGGHYTEAFF,TGTGCCAGCAGTTTTGGTGGACACTACACTGAAGCTTTCTTT
TRBJ1-4,-,-,TRBV4-3,CASSQIGEGNEKLFF,TGCGCCAGCAGCCAGATAGGGGAGGGAAATGAAAAACTGTTTTTT
TRBJ2-1,-,-,TRBV4-1,CASSPGRGEQFF,TGCGCCAGCAGCCCGGGCAGGGGTGAGCAGTTCTTC
TRBJ2-1,-,once,TRBV6-5,CASRRGWDEQFF,TGTGCCAGCCGTAGGGGGTGGGATGAGCAGTTCTTC
TRBJ1-1,TRBD1,once,TRBV7-9,CASSETGRLGTEAFF,TGTGCCAGCAGCGAGACAGGGAGGTTGGGCACTGAAGCTTTCTTT
TRBJ1-5,TRBD1,-,TRBV9,CASSGQGVNQPQHF,TGTGCCAGCAGCGGGCAGGGGGTCAATCAGCCCCAGCATTTT
TRBJ1-5,TRBD1,-,TRBV7-9,CASSQFTGDQPQHF,TGTGCCAGCAGCCAGTTCACAGGGGATCAGCCCCAGCATTTT